This paragraph covers one T cell receptor beta chain sequence. Amplified regions were TCR beta CDR3 sequences from RNA transcripts. An initial round of RT-PCR targeting the TCR CDR3 relied on the HTBI primer set. TCRdb called the multiplex PCR reads again in MiXCR, with one record for every CDR3 protein. The data show 400,000 to 500,000 distinct CDR3 sequences, around 15% seen once. This record belongs to a study of T cells in Graves' hyperthyroidism and ophthalmopathy. The germline CDR1 and CDR2 sequences are ENHRY and SYGVKD. V was shortened by 6 bases and J by 3 bases, with 8 bases between the two germline ends. The CDR3 sequence is 12 residues long.

The genes are TRBV10-3 and TRBJ1-2; possibly TRBD1 for D (5 bases). Sample: blood. The sequence came from a woman under 30 with Graves' hyperthyroidism. CDR3 sequence reads: CAISPTDYGYTF. In DNA form, the CDR3 reads TGTGCCATCAGCCCGACAGACTATGGCTACACCTTC.